Sequencing of this T cell receptor beta chain was carried out in a study of blood T cell repertoires in COVID-19. Across the study: Acute and convalescent COVID-19 samples came from the United States, Italy and Spain. From T cells, B-cell-depleted T cells, or PBMCs came the material, which was cDNA or gDNA.

Assay: immunoSEQ multiplex PCR; the TCRdb copy retains only in-frame clones and omits some. The profile shows about 260,000 clones, about 80% of them singletons. A single count supports this clone. V gave up 6 bases and J gave up 4 bases, with 7 bases separating them. The CDR3 loop spans 11 amino acids. The V gene's germline CDR1 is MDHEN and CDR2 SYDVKM. The V call is TRBV28, the J call TRBJ2-7, with a tentative D call TRBD1 (5 bases). The sequence was obtained from a human donor in a cohort sampled during active COVID-19. Sequenced material: peripheral blood. The CDR3 bases are TGTGCCAGCAGGACAGTTTACGAGCAGTACTTC. Translating gives CASRTVYEQYF.